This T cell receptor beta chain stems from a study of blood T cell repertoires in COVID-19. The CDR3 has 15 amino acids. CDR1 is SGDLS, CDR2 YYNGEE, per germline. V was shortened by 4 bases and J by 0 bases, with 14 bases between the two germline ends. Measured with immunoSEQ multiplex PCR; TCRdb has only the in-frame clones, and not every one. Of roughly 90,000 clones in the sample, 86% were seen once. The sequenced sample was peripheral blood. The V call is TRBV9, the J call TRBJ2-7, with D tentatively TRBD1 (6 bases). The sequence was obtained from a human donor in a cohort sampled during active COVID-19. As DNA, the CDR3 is TGTGCCAGCAGCCCAAGGGGGATAAGCTCCTACGAGCAGTACTTC. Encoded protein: CASSPRGISSYEQYF.